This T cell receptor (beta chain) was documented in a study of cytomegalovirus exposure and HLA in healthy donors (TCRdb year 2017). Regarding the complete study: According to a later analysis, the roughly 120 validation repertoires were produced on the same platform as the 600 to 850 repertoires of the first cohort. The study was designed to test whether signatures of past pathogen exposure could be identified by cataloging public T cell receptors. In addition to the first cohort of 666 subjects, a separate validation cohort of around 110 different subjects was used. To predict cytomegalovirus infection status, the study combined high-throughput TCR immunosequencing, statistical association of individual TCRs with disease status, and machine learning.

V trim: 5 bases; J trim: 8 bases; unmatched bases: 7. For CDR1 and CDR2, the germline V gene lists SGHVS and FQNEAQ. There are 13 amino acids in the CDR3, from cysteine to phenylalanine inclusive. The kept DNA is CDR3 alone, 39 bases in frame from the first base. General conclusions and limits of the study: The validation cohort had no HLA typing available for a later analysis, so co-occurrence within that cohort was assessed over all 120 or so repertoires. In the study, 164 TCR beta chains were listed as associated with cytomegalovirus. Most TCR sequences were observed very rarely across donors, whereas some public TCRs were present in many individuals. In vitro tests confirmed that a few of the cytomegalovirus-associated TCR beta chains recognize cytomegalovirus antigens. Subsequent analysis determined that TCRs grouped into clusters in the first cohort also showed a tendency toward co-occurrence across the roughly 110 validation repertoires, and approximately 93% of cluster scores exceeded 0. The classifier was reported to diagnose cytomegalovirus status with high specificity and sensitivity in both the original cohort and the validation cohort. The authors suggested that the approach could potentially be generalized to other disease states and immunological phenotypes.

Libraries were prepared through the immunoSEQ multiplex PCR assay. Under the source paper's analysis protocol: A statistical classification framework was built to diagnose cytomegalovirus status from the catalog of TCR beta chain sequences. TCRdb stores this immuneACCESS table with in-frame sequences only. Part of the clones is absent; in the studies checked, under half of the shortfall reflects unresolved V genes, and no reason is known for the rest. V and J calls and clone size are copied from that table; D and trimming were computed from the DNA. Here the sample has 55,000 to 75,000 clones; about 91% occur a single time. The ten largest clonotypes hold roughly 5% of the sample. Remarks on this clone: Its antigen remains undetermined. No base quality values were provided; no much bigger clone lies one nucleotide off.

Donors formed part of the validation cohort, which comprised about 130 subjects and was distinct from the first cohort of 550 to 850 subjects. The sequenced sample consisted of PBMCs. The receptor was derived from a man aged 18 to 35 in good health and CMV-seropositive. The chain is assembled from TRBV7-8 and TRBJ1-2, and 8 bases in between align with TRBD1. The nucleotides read TGTGCCAGCAGCCCAGGACAGGGTTGGGGCTACACCTTC. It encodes CASSPGQGWGYTF.